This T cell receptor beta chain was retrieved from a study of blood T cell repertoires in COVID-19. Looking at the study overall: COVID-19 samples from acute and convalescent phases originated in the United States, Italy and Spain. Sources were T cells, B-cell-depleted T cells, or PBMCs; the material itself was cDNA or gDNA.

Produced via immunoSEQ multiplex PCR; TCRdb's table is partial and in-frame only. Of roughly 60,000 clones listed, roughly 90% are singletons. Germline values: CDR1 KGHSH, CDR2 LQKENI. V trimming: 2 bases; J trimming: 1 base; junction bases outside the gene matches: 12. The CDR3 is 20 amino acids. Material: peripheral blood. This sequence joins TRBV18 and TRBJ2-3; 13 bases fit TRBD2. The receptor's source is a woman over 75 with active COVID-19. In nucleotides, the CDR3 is TGTGCCAGCTCACCAAGGACAGCTACTAGCGGGAGGGCCGGCACAGATACGCAGTATTTT. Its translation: CASSPRTATSGRAGTDTQYF. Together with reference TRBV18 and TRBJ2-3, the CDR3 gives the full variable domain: NAGVMQNPRHLVRRRGQEARLRCSPMKGHSHVYWYRQLPEEGLKFMVYLQKENIIDESGMPKERFSAEFPKEGPSILRIQQVVRGDSAAYFCASSPRTATSGRAGTDTQYFGPGTRLTVL.